This T cell receptor (beta chain) was recorded in a study of cytomegalovirus exposure and HLA in healthy donors. Study-level points and caveats: For cytomegalovirus status, the classifier reportedly gave diagnoses with high specificity and sensitivity.

Both 60 Vbeta primers and 13 Jbeta primers went into the PCR. The method was immunoSEQ multiplex PCR; TCRdb's version includes in-frame clones alone and lacks a portion of them. Of 150,000 to 200,000 clones in the sample, roughly 80% were seen once. As for this clone: What it binds is not known.

Losses at the gene ends were 0 bases for V and 5 bases for J; bases not matched to a gene: 3. Per the germline V gene, CDR1 is SGDLS and CDR2 is YYNGEE. The CDR3 contains 16 residues. The rearrangement uses TRBV9 and TRBJ2-1; 12 bases line up with TRBD2. Sequencing was performed on PBMCs. The receptor comes from a boy younger than 18 in good health and CMV-seronegative. CDR3 nucleotide sequence: TGTGCCAGCAGCGTAGGGACTAGCGGGGTGAACAATGAGCAGTTCTTC. Encoded protein: CASSVGTSGVNNEQFF.